This TCR beta chain appears in the sequencing data of a study of human T cells and chemical hapten exposure. Study-wide context: Patch testing placed 0.01% DPC on the upper back, with readings at 6 days.

As for time point: patch test 1, 2 weeks after DPC sensitization. Treatment defined: therapeutic diphenylcyclopropenone sensitization with weekly scalp DPC. Ahead of applying each patch test, blood was sampled. Unique molecular identifiers were attached to individual cDNA molecules within the library. In the source study's methods: Individual samples carried between roughly 23,224 and 750,000 TCRs, with 95,638 as the median. TCRdb re-derived calls from the RACE reads in MiXCR, one entry per CDR3 protein. In this record, the V and J calls reflect TCRdb's handling and not the investigators' own analysis. The sample includes about 380,000 distinct CDR3 sequences, approximately 4.4% of them seen just once. This clonotype was seen repeatedly, ten times or more. CDR1 is DFQATT, CDR2 SNEGSKA, per germline (reference sequence). This CDR3 has 14 amino acids. Trimming took 0 bases from V and 4 from J; bases not matched to a gene: 4.

This clonotype was obtained from a woman between 45 and 65 years old with alopecia areata. Some clones in this sample may be carry-over from other donors' samples. This material consisted of whole blood, taken in connection with sensitization to the hapten diphenylcyclopropenone (DPC). The chain links TRBV20-1 to TRBJ2-7; 9 bases align to TRBD2. CDR3 sequence (DNA): TGCAGTGCTAGAGATCGCGGGAGGGCTTACGAGCAGTACTTC. It yields the protein CSARDRGRAYEQYF.